This note documents a single T cell receptor (beta chain) sequence. The sample comes from a study of T-cell memory formation after mild COVID-19. TCRdb fed the 5' RACE reads into MiXCR, producing one record per CDR3 protein. Seen here are tens of thousands of distinct CDR3 sequences, 10% to 12% observed once, and the top ten hold under 30%. The CDR3 contains 16 residues. Germline V lookup: CDR1 SGHTA, CDR2 FQGTGA. V was pared by 5 bases and J by 0 bases, with 14 bases between. The sequence derives from a man in his late teens or twenties who had mild COVID-19 (a few samples of this study predate the infection). Cell type and time point are not known. The chain uses TRBV7-3 and TRBJ2-1, with D possibly called TRBD1 or TRBD2 (5 bases each). The specimen sequenced was PBMCs or a T cell subset sorted from them (not recorded which). The CDR3 DNA reads as TGTGCCAGCAGCAAGTCTGGGACCTACTCCTACAATGAGCAGTTCTTC. It codes for CASSKSGTYSYNEQFF.